This note documents a single T cell receptor beta chain sequence. This sample is drawn from a study of blood T cell repertoires in COVID-19. Looking at the study overall: Spain, Italy and the United States supplied samples that represented acute and convalescent COVID-19.

V was trimmed by 2 bases and J by 2 bases, leaving 13 bases between them. The V gene's germline CDR1 is MNHEY and CDR2 SVGAGI. There are 15 residues in the CDR3. Authors' data handling: Researchers report that nucleated cell counts were estimated from reference gene primer amplification. Method: immunoSEQ multiplex PCR; TCRdb's copy keeps in-frame clones and lacks some. That table furnishes V, J and clone size, whereas the DNA furnished D and trimming. The sample carries around 23,000 clones, roughly nine tenths recorded once. The receptor comes from a man over 45 with active COVID-19. This chain connects TRBV6-5 to TRBJ2-7; weak D call: TRBD1 (6 bases). The sequenced sample was peripheral blood. The CDR3 region is CASSYRSDRPYEQYF. The CDR3 nucleotides are TGTGCCAGCAGTTACCGATCGGACAGACCCTACGAGCAGTACTTC.